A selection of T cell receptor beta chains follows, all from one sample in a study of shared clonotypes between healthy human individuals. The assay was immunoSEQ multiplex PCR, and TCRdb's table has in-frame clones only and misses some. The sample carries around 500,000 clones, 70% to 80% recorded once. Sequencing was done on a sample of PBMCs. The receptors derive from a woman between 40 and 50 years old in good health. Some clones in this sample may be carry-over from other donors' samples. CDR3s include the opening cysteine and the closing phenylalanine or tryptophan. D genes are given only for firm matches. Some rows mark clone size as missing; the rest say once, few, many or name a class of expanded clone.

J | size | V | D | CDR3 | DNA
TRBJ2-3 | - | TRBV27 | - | CASSSTFGLTDTQYF | TGTGCCAGCAGTTCCACCTTTGGCTTGACAGATACGCAGTATTTT
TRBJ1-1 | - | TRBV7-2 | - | CASSLGVDTGEAFF | TGTGCCAGCAGCTTAGGAGTGGACACAGGGGAAGCTTTCTTT
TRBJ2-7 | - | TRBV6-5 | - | CASSYRQDSYEQYF | TGTGCCAGCAGTTACAGGCAGGACTCCTACGAGCAGTACTTC
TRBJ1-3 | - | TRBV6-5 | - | CASSLFQGPGNTIYF | TGTGCCAGCAGTCTTTTCCAGGGTCCCGGAAACACCATATATTTT
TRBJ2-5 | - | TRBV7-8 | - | CASSFGWGEKETQYF | TGTGCCAGCAGCTTTGGTTGGGGCGAGAAAGAGACCCAGTACTTC
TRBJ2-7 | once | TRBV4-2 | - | CASSQAGGPTSPNEQYF | TGTGCCAGCAGCCAAGCTGGCGGGCCCACCTCCCCCAACGAGCAGTACTTC
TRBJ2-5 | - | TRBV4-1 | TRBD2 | CASSQGTASGLQYF | TGCGCCAGCAGCCAAGGGACGGCTAGCGGGCTCCAGTACTTC
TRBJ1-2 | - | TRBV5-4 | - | CASSPRDNYGYTF | TGTGCCAGCAGCCCCAGGGATAACTATGGCTACACCTTC
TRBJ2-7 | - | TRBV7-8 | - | CASSLDRQDLSYEQYF | TGTGCCAGCAGCTTAGATAGACAGGATCTCTCCTACGAGCAGTACTTC
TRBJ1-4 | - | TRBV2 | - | CASSEVARKLFF | TGTGCCAGCAGTGAAGTGGCTAGGAAACTGTTTTTT
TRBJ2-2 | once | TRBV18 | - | CASSPPSGGTGELFF | TGTGCCAGCTCACCCCCCAGTGGGGGCACCGGGGAGCTGTTTTTT
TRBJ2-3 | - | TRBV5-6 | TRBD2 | CASSWTSGTDTQYF | TGTGCCAGCAGCTGGACTAGCGGGACAGATACGCAGTATTTT
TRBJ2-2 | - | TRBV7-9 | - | CASSPGLLGELFF | TGTGCCAGCAGCCCGGGACTTCTAGGGGAGCTGTTTTTT
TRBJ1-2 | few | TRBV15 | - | CATSRFPTWRDRDTF | TGTGCCACCAGCAGATTCCCCACATGGCGTGATCGGGACACCTTC
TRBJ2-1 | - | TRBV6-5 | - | CASSYSSSARREQFF | TGTGCCAGCAGTTACTCGAGTTCCGCGCGAAGGGAGCAGTTCTTC
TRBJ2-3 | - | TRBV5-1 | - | CASSLTLATTDTQYF | TGCGCCAGCAGCTTGACGTTGGCCACCACAGATACGCAGTATTTT
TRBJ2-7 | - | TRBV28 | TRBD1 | CASQRGPFDSPSSYEQYF | TGTGCCAGCCAGAGGGGGCCTTTCGATTCACCGAGCTCCTACGAGCAGTACTTC
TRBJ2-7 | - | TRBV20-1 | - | CSASKPLEQYF | TGCAGTGCTAGTAAACCTCTCGAGCAGTACTTC
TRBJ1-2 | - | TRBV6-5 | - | CASRRVRGYTF | TGTGCCAGCAGGCGGGTTAGAGGCTACACCTTC
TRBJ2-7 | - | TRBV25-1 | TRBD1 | CASSGSHRDRAYEQYF | TGTGCCAGCAGTGGCTCGCACCGGGACAGGGCCTACGAGCAGTACTTC
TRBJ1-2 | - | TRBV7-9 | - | CASSAADYGYTF | TGTGCCAGCAGCGCCGCCGACTATGGCTACACCTTC
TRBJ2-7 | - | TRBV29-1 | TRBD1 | CSVEGDSDEQYF | TGCAGCGTTGAAGGGGACAGCGACGAGCAGTACTTC
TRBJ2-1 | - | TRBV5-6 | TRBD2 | CASSLESSGRGPFF | TGTGCCAGCAGCTTGGAGTCTAGCGGGAGAGGGCCGTTCTTC
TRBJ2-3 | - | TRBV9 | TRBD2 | CASTSGTSVTDTQYF | TGTGCCAGCACCTCCGGGACTAGCGTCACAGATACGCAGTATTTT
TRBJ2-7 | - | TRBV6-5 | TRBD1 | CASSYRGRGLSEQYF | TGTGCCAGCAGTTACAGGGGGCGCGGGCTGTCTGAGCAGTACTTC
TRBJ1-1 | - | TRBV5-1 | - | CASSLAAGVGTEAFF | TGCGCCAGCAGCTTGGCCGCGGGGGTGGGCACTGAAGCTTTCTTT
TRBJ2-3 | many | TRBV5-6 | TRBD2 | CASSRTRYGADTQYF | TGTGCCAGCAGTCGGACTAGGTACGGGGCAGATACGCAGTATTTT
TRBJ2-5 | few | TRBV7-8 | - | CASSLGFSQETQYF | TGTGCCAGCAGCTTAGGTTTCAGCCAAGAGACCCAGTACTTC
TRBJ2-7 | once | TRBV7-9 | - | CASSLAAYEQYF | TGTGCCAGCAGCTTAGCGGCTTACGAGCAGTACTTC
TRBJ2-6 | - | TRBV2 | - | CASSWADSGANVLTF | TGTGCCAGCAGCTGGGCCGACTCTGGGGCCAACGTCCTGACTTTC
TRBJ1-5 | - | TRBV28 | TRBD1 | CASSFGGQGLKPQHF | TGTGCCAGCAGTTTTGGGGGACAGGGGCTTAAGCCCCAGCATTTT
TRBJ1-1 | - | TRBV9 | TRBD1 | CASSARGDNEAFF | TGTGCCAGCAGCGCCAGGGGGGATAATGAAGCTTTCTTT
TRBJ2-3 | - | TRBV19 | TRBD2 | CASSIRRLAGAPRTDTQYF | TGTGCCAGTAGTATTCGGCGGCTAGCGGGAGCCCCGAGGACAGATACGCAGTATTTT
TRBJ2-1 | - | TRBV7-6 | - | CASSPGSVVQFF | TGTGCCAGCAGCCCGGGTAGTGTTGTGCAGTTCTTC
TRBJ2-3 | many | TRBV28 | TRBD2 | CASSSVLAHTDTQYF | TGTGCCAGCAGTTCGGTACTAGCGCACACAGATACGCAGTATTTT
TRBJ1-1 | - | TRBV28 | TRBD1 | CASSKRTGQSTEAFF | TGTGCCAGCAGCAAAAGGACAGGGCAGTCCACTGAAGCTTTCTTT
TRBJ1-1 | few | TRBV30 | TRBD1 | CAWTRTGHTEAFF | TGTGCCTGGACTCGGACAGGGCACACTGAAGCTTTCTTT